This T cell receptor beta chain was sequenced for a study of CD8 T cells in ankylosing spondylitis. Notes on the study in general: It appeared that ankylosing spondylitis blood was characterized by a TCR beta motif of several highly homologous variants.

The authors made TCR beta libraries by quantitative 5'-RACE with molecular barcodes. Using its own MiXCR run on the 5' RACE reads, TCRdb lists one record per CDR3 protein. Of some 840,000 distinct CDR3 sequences in the sample, about 11% were seen once. Details on this clonotype: What it binds is unknown. Because the CDR3 is missing its conserved closing phenylalanine or tryptophan, this is likely a read error.

Sequenced: blood, either unsorted or a sorted T cell fraction (not recorded which). This TCR was sampled from a male donor with ankylosing spondylitis.

CDR3 bases: TGTGCCAGCAGATTTACAGGGTTAGATACGCAGTATTTA. The encoded protein is CASRFTGLDTQYL. J is TRBJ2-3 and V is TRBV27, with D maybe TRBD1 (6 bases). The CDR3 totals 13 residues. Germline values: CDR1 MNHEY, CDR2 SMNVEV (reference sequence). V was cut by 6 bases and J by 5 bases, with 12 bases left in between.